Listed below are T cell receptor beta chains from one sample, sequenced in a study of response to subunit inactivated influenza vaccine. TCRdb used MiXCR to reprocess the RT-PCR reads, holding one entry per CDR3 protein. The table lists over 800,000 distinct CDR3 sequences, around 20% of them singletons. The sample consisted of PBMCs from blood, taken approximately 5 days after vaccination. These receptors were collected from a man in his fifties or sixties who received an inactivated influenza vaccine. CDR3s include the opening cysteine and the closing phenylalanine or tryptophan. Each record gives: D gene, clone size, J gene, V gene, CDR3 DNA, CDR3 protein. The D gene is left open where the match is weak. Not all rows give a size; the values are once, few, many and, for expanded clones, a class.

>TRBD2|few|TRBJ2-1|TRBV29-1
TGCAGCGGGGGACTAGCGGGCAATAATTACAATGAGCAGTTCTTC
CSGGLAGNNYNEQFF
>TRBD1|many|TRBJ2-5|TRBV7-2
TGTGCCAGCAGCGAATTGACAGGGGGCGTAGGGACCCAGTACTTC
CASSELTGGVGTQYF
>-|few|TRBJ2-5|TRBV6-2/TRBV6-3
TGTGCCAGCAGTACCGCGGGGTCCCAGTACTTC
CASSTAGSQYF
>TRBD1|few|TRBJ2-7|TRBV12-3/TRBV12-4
TGTGCCAGCAGTCCCACAGGGGGCGCTTCCTACGAGCAGTACTTC
CASSPTGGASYEQYF
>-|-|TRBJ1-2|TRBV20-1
TGCAGTGCCGATCGGGGAAGGCGCTACACCTTC
CSADRGRRYTF
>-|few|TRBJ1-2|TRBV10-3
TGTGCCATCAGTGATCCCAGTAAGGGGATTAACGGCTACACCTTC
CAISDPSKGINGYTF
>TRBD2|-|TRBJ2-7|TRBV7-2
TGTGCCAGCAGCCCAAGGTGGGACTACTACGAGCAGTACTTC
CASSPRWDYYEQYF
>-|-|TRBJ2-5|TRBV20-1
TGCAGTGCTAGGGGGGACGGCTGGACCCAGTACTTC
CSARGDGWTQYF
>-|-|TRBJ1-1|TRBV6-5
TGTGCCAGCGGACTGGGCAGGGAAGCTTTCTTT
CASGLGREAFF
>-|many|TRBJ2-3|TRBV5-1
TGCGCCAGCAGCTTGGAATCCACAGATACGCAGTATTTT
CASSLESTDTQYF
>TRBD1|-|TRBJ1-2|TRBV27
TGTGCCAGCAGTCATGGACAGGGCTATGGCTACACCTTC
CASSHGQGYGYTF
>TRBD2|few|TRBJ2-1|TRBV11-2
TGTGCCAGCAGCTTAGGGATTGGGACTAGCGTTTCCTACAATGAGCAGTTCTTC
CASSLGIGTSVSYNEQFF
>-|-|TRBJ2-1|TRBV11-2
TGTGCCAGCAGCTTAAACGGAAGGAGGGCTTACGGGCAGTTCTTC
CASSLNGRRAYGQFF
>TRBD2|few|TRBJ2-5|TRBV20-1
TGCAGTGCTAGAGAGAACCGGGACTACCACCAAGAGACCCAGTACTTC
CSARENRDYHQETQYF
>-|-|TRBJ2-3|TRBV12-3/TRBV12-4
TGTGCCAGCAACAGTCCGGGAGATACGCAGTATTTT
CASNSPGDTQYF
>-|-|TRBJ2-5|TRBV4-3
TGCGCCAGCAGCCAAGTAATTGGACGGGGGGAGACCCAGTACTTC
CASSQVIGRGETQYF
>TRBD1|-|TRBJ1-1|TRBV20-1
TGCAGTGCTCCTAGACAGGGAATAACGAACACTGAAGCTTTCTTT
CSAPRQGITNTEAFF
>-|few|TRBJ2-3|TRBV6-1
TGTGCCAGCAGTCGGTCTAGAAGCACAGATACGCAGTATTTT
CASSRSRSTDTQYF
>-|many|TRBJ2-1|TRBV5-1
TGCGCCAGCAGCTTGGGGGGTCACTCCTACAATGAGCAGTTCTTC
CASSLGGHSYNEQFF
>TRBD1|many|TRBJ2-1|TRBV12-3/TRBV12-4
TGTGCCACGACAGGGACCACCTACAATGAGCAGTTCTTC
CATTGTTYNEQFF
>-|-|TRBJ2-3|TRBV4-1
TGCGCCAGCAGTCTAACACAGGGGAGGGCCCCAGATACGCAGTATTTT
CASSLTQGRAPDTQYF
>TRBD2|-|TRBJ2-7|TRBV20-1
TGCAGTGCTAGAGATCTAGCGGGGGTCTGGGAGCAGTACTTC
CSARDLAGVWEQYF
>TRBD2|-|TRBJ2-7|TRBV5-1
TGCGCCAGCAGCCGAGCGGGAGGGCCGATAAGGCAGTACTTC
CASSRAGGPIRQYF
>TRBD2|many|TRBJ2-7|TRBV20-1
TGCAGTGTCGGGAGGGCGCCCTACGAGCAGTACTTC
CSVGRAPYEQYF
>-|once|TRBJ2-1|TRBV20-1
TGCAGTGCCTCGGGGCGCCGCGGATCCTCCTACAATGAGCAGTTCTTC
CSASGRRGSSYNEQFF
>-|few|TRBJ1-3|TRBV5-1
TGCGCCAGCAGCTTGTATACCTCTGGAAACACCATATATTTT
CASSLYTSGNTIYF
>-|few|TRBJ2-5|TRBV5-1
TGCGCCAGCAGCTTGCTAGGGACACTTCAAGAGACCCAGTACTTC
CASSLLGTLQETQYF
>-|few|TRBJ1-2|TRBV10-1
TGCGCCAGCAGTGAGTCGCCGGGTTCCTATGGCTACACCTTC
CASSESPGSYGYTF
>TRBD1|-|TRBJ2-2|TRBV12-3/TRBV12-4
TGTGCCAGCAGCCAACGACAGGGATCAACCGGGGAGCTGTTTTTT
CASSQRQGSTGELFF
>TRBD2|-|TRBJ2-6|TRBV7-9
TGTGCCAGCAGCTCGCTTGGGGGGGTATCTGGGGCCAACGTCCTGACTTTC
CASSSLGGVSGANVLTF
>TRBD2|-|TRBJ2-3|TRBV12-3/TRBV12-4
TGTGCCAGCAACCCGACTAGCCTCTTAAATACGCAGTATTTT
CASNPTSLLNTQYF
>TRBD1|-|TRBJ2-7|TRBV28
TGTGCCAGCAGTTTATGGTTGGACAGGGCCTCCTACGAGCAGTACTTC
CASSLWLDRASYEQYF
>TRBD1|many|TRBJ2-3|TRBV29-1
TGCAGCGTGGGACAGGCTATCACAGATACGCAGTATTTT
CSVGQAITDTQYF
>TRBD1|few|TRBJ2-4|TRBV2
TGTGCCACCCTACTGGACAGGGGAAACATTCAGTACTTC
CATLLDRGNIQYF
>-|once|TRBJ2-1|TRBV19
TGTGCCAGTAAAGCGGGACAGCCTTACAATGAGCAGTTCTTC
CASKAGQPYNEQFF
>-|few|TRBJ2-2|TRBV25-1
TGTGCCAGCAGAAACACGGGGGACACCGGGGAGCTGTTTTTT
CASRNTGDTGELFF
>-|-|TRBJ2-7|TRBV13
TGTGCCAGCAGCCACCGGACTATCCTCGACCGATTAGGTGGTTCCAAGTCCGCCGAGCAGTACTTC
CASSHRTILDRLGGSKSAEQYF
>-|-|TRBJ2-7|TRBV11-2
TGTGCCAGCAGCGCCGGTACCTACTACGAGCAGTACTTC
CASSAGTYYEQYF
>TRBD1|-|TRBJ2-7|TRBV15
TGTGCCACCAGCAGATCGGACAGGGGGATCTACGAGCAGTACTTC
CATSRSDRGIYEQYF
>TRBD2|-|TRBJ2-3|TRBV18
TGTGCCAGTTTGACTAGCGGGGGTACAGATACGCAGTATTTT
CASLTSGGTDTQYF
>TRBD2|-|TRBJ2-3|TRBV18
TGTGCCAGCTCACCACCGACTAGCGGGAGGGGAGATACGCAGTATTTT
CASSPPTSGRGDTQYF
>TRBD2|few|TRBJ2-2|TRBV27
TGTGCCAGCAGTTGGCTAGCGGGAGGGACCGGGGAGCTGTTTTTT
CASSWLAGGTGELFF
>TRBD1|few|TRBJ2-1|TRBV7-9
TGTGCCAGCAGCAGGACAGGGGGCGAGGAGCAGTTCTTC
CASSRTGGEEQFF
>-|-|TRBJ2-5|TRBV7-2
TGTGCCAGCAGCTCATACGGAGCACAAGAGACCCAGTACTTC
CASSSYGAQETQYF
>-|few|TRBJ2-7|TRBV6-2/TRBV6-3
TGTGCCAGCAGGGAGGAAGCCGAGCAGTACTTC
CASREEAEQYF
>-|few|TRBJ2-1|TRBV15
TGTGCCACCTCCAGGACGCGAAATGAGCAGTTCTTC
CATSRTRNEQFF
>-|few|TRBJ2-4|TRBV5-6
TGTGCCAGCAGCTTGCCGGGACAAAAAAACATTCAGTACTTC
CASSLPGQKNIQYF
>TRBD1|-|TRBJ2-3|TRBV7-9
TGTGCCAGCAGCTTCTGGACAGGGGGAGCAGATACGCAGTATTTT
CASSFWTGGADTQYF
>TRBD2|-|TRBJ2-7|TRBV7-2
TGTGCCAGCAGCTTAGCGGGGACTAGCGGCTACTACGAGCAGTACTTC
CASSLAGTSGYYEQYF
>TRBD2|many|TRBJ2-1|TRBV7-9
TGTGCCAGCAGCTTAAGATCGGGACTAGCGGGAATCAATGAGCAGTTCTTC
CASSLRSGLAGINEQFF
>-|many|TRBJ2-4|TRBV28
TGTGCCAGCAGTTTCCAACCGGGATTAGGGAGCAGCATAGCCAAAAACATTCAGTACTTC
CASSFQPGLGSSIAKNIQYF
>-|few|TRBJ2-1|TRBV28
TGTGCCAGCAGTTTGGGGCCGGGGGACCCAAATGAGCAGTTCTTC
CASSLGPGDPNEQFF
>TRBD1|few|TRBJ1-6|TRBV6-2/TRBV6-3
TGTGCCGGAGGGACAGGCGGCCCGGGAGGATCACCCCTCCACTTT
CAGGTGGPGGSPLHF
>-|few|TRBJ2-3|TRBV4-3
TGCGCCAGCAGCCAAGATAGAGGGGGGACCACAGATACGCAGTATTTT
CASSQDRGGTTDTQYF